There are a few counts of the clone carrying this TCR beta chain. The PCR contained 60 Vbeta and 13 Jbeta primers. Using immunoSEQ multiplex PCR, the repertoire was profiled, and TCRdb retains in-frame clones only, with some absent. This sample has 100,000 or so clones, with 76% found just once. This entry belongs to a study of cytomegalovirus exposure and HLA in healthy donors. Across the study: When 350 to 500 donors were genotyped, over 80% of them were found to fall in the Caucasian-associated ancestry cluster.

Sequenced input: PBMCs. This receptor was obtained from a man in his forties in good health and CMV-seropositive.

CDR3 sequence (DNA): TGTGCCAGCAGTTTACTACAGGGATACTCCTACGAGCAGTACTTC. Protein sequence: CASSLLQGYSYEQYF. The genes are TRBV27 and TRBJ2-7; D is possibly TRBD1 (6 bases). The length of the CDR3 is 15 residues. V was cut by 2 bases and J by 0 bases, with 11 bases left in between. Germline CDR1 reads MNHEY; CDR2 reads SMNVEV (reference sequence).